This T cell receptor beta chain was identified in a study of tumor and adjacent non-tumor tissue in lung cancer. Study at large: The cohort had under 15 adenocarcinoma, 2 squamous cell and 1 small cell patients. The patients, 10 to 11 men and about 5 women, were about 31 to 80 with stage I to III disease.

The library came from three nested PCR rounds adapted from ARM-PCR protocols. TCRdb independently ran MiXCR on the multiplex PCR reads; one entry per CDR3 protein. The sample contains some 99,000 distinct CDR3 sequences, about 63% of which appear only once. RNA was extracted from bulk tissue without any cell sorting. More than 3 cm separated this lung sample from the edge of the tumor. J was trimmed by 10 bases and V by 0 bases; bases with no gene match: 11. This CDR3 contains 16 residues. In germline, CDR1 is ENHRY, CDR2 SYGVKD. Study results and caveats: Patients with more diverse tumor TCRs had worse survival.

Notes on this clonotype: Its specificity is unknown.

The V call is TRBV10-3, the J call TRBJ2-1, with TRBD1 matching over 8 bases. The sequenced sample was distant non-tumor lung tissue. The source of this sequence is a man aged 55 to 70 with non-small cell lung cancer. The CDR3 sequence is CAISESGTGSCNEQFF. The CDR3, as DNA: TGTGCCATCAGTGAGTCGGGGACAGGCTCCTGCAACGAGCAGTTCTTC.